The rows below give T cell receptor beta chains drawn from one sample of a study of T-cell reconstitution after alpha-beta-depleted transplantation in children. A single record per CDR3 protein comes from TCRdb applying MiXCR to the PCR reads. The repertoire consists of about 980,000 distinct CDR3 sequences, with about 26% occurring once and the leading ten covering over 25%. Here the sequenced sample was PBMCs, mostly from graft donor cells, taken 360 days after TCRalphabeta/CD19-depleted stem cell transplant. These receptors all stem from a boy under two years old who had a stem cell transplant for SCID, so the T cells may come from the graft donor. Both conserved end residues are part of each CDR3. The order of the fields is V gene, CDR3 length, J gene, D gene, clone size, CDR3 protein, CDR3 DNA. A D gene is named only where the DNA matches it firmly. Size values are once, few and many counts, or a class for expanded clones, and some rows have none.

TRBV27	10	TRBJ1-5	-	many	CASSNQPQHF	TGTGCCAGCTCTAATCAGCCCCAGCATTTT
TRBV27	14	TRBJ2-5	TRBD1	-	CASRRTGGEKTQYF	TGTGCCAGCAGGCGTACAGGGGGCGAAAAGACCCAGTACTTC
TRBV5-1	15	TRBJ2-3	TRBD2	-	CASCLSGASTDTQYF	TGCGCCAGCTGCCTGAGCGGGGCGAGCACAGATACGCAGTATTTT
TRBV9	15	TRBJ2-1	-	few	CASSERAGIGGEQFF	TGTGCCAGCAGCGAGAGGGCCGGTATAGGAGGTGAGCAGTTCTTC
TRBV20-1	15	TRBJ2-1	TRBD2	-	CSAPLGLAPNNEQFF	TGCAGTGCCCCCCTCGGACTAGCGCCTAACAATGAGCAGTTCTTC
TRBV4-2	16	TRBJ2-7	-	-	CASSRDSRRVSYEQYF	TGTGCCAGCAGCCGAGACTCACGAAGGGTGTCCTACGAGCAGTACTTC
TRBV15	16	TRBJ2-2	-	few	CATSRGVTGNTGELFF	TGTGCCACCAGCAGAGGGGTGACGGGAAACACCGGGGAGCTGTTTTTT
TRBV5-1	15	TRBJ2-7	TRBD2	few	CASSLAWDYFYEQYF	TGCGCCAGCAGCTTGGCCTGGGACTACTTCTACGAGCAGTACTTC
TRBV4-1	19	TRBJ2-7	-	few	CASSQDPLWYPGKGYEQYF	TGCGCCAGCAGCCAAGATCCCCTCTGGTACCCGGGAAAGGGCTACGAGCAGTACTTC
TRBV12-3/TRBV12-4	13	TRBJ2-1	-	many	CASSLPGSNEQFF	TGTGCCAGCAGTTTGCCCGGTAGCAATGAGCAGTTCTTC